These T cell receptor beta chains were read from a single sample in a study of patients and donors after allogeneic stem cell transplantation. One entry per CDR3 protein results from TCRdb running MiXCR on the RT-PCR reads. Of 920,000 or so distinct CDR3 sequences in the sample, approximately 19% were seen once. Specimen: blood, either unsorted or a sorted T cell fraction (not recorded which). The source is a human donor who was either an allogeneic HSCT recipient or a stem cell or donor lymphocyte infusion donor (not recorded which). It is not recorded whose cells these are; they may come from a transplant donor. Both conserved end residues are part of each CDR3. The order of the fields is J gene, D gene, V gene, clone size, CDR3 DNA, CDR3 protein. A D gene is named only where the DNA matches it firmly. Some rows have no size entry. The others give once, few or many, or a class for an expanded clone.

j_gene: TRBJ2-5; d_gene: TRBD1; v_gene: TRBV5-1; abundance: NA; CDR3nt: TGCGCCACCCAAAAGAGCGACAGGGAAGAGACCCAGTACTTC; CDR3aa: CATQKSDREETQYF
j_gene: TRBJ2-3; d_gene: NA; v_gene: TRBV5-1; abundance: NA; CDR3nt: TGCGCCAGCAGCCGAGACCTCCAACGCACAGATACGCAGTATTTT; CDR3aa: CASSRDLQRTDTQYF
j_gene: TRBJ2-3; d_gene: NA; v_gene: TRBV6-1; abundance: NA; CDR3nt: TGTGCCACCCGAAGGGGGTTCACAGATACGCAGTATTTT; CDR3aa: CATRRGFTDTQYF
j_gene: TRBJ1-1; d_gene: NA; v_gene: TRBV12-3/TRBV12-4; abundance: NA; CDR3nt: TGTGCCAGCAGTTTGGGGGCCGGCCAGTTGAACACTGAAGCTTTCTTT; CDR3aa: CASSLGAGQLNTEAFF
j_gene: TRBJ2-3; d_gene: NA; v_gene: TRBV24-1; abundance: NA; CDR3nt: TGTGCCACCAGTGATCCGAGAGGGGCGGGAGATACGCAGTATTTT; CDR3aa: CATSDPRGAGDTQYF
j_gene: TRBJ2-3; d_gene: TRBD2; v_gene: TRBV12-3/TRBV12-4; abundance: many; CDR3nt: TGTGCCAGCAGTTTCGGGACTAGCGCAGATACGCAGTATTTT; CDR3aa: CASSFGTSADTQYF
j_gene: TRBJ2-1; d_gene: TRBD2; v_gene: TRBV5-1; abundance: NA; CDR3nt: TGCGCCAGCAGCTTGGGGGGACTAGATTATGAGCAGTTCTTC; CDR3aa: CASSLGGLDYEQFF
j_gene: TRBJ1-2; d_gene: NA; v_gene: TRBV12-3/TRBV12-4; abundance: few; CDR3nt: TGTGCCAGCAGCCCGGACGGATACTATGGCTACACCTTC; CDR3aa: CASSPDGYYGYTF
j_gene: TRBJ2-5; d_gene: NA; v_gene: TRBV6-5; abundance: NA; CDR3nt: TGTGCCAGCAGTTACCCGGGGCCTGCATTTTCGGAGACCCAGTACTTC; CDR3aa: CASSYPGPAFSETQYF
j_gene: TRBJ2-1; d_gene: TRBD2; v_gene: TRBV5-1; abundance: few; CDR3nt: TGCGCCAGCAGCTTGAGTGGACTAGCGGGAATCGGCAATGAGCAGTTCTTC; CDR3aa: CASSLSGLAGIGNEQFF